This TCR beta chain was sequenced for a study of blood T cell repertoires in COVID-19. Study context: COVID-19 samples collected from the United States, Italy and Spain covered acute and convalescent phases.

Using immunoSEQ multiplex PCR, the repertoire was profiled, and TCRdb retains in-frame clones only, with some absent. The data show under 250,000 clones, around 82% seen once. It was within 2 weeks before study entry that exposed participants met a COVID-19 case. Germline V gene lookup returns CDR1 KGHSY and CDR2 FQNENV. Germline trimming cut 2 bases from V and 3 bases from J; bases unmatched to any gene: 6. The CDR3 runs to 15 residues. The genes are TRBV16 and TRBJ1-1; TRBD1 agrees at 7 bases. The receptor was isolated from a woman aged 45-65 years who had been exposed to COVID-19. The sample comprised PBMCs or T cells enriched from blood (not recorded which). In DNA form, the CDR3 reads TGTGCCAGCAGCCAAACAAGGACAGGCTACACTGAAGCTTTCTTT. Residues: CASSQTRTGYTEAFF.